Below are 13 T cell receptor beta chains sequenced from a single sample in a study of vaccination and CD4 T cells after COVID-19. Treatment defined: approximately nine-day PBMC culture with coronavirus spike peptide pools or control peptides (ViraFEST assay). Their recognized antigens are unknown. Sequenced with the Oncomine TCR Beta short-read assay was DNA taken from cultured CD4+ T cells. TCRdb independently ran MiXCR on the PCR reads; one entry per CDR3 protein. This sample has some 15,000 distinct CDR3 sequences; around 57% occur once, and the top ten carry more than 13%. The sequencing sample was made of CD4+ T cells from blood, cultured in vitro. The receptors derive from a human donor who had recovered from COVID-19.

The chain is built from TRBV6-1 and TRBJ1-6; tentatively, D is TRBD1 (5 bases). The germline CDR1 and CDR2 sequences are MNHNS and SASEGT. The CDR3 is made up of 14 amino acids. Trimming pared 2 bases from V and 8 bases from J, leaving 10 bases between. CDR3: CASSERGDDSPLHF. Written as DNA, the CDR3 is TGTGCCAGCAGTGAAAGGGGTGACGATTCACCCCTCCACTTT.

In this sample, this clonotype turned up a few times. The chain employs TRBV7-2 and TRBJ1-6; the D gene is possibly TRBD1 (6 bases). The CDR3 contains 12 residues. V lost 5 bases to trimming and J lost 10 bases, with 9 bases between them. Germline loops: CDR1 SGHTA, CDR2 FQGNSA. CDR3 nucleotides: TGTGCCAGCAGCGGGGGGGGCTCACCCCTCCACTTT. This codes for CASSGGGSPLHF.

This sequence joins TRBV7-3 and TRBJ2-2; D may be TRBD2 (6 bases). The germline V gene encodes CDR1 SGHTA and CDR2 FQGTGA. This CDR3 comprises 15 residues. With 5 bases removed from V and 0 bases from J, the gap between germline ends came to 10 bases. CDR3 bases: TGTGCCAGCAGCCCCGGGAGCCCGAACACCGGGGAGCTGTTTTTT. Translation gives CASSPGSPNTGELFF.

This chain connects TRBV6-5 to TRBJ1-3; D remains ambiguous. Looked up from germline, CDR1 is MNHEY and CDR2 is SVGAGI. The CDR3 contains 14 residues. The V end lost 7 bases, the J end lost 0 bases, and 10 bases lay between the germline ends. The CDR3, as DNA: TGTGCCAGCAATTATATGGGCTCTGGAAACACCATATATTTT. It codes for CASNYMGSGNTIYF.

The chain has TRBV20-1 and TRBJ1-5; 9 nucleotides align to TRBD1. This CDR3 region has 13 residues. Germline-derived CDR1 and CDR2 are DFQATT and SNEGSKA (reference sequence). V was pared by 5 bases and J by 6 bases, with 5 bases of the junction left unmatched. The CDR3 sequence is CSAGGQGSQPQHF. The CDR3 DNA reads as TGCAGTGCTGGGGGACAGGGAAGTCAGCCCCAGCATTTT.

V usage is TRBV5-1 and J usage is TRBJ1-2; no definite D call. CDR3 size: 18 residues. V dropped 4 bases and J dropped 4 bases, with 26 bases sitting between them. Germline CDR1 SGHRS, CDR2 YFSETQ. CDR3 sequence reads: CASSPLTGGQAWGYGYTF. The CDR3, as DNA: TGCGCCAGCAGCCCCTTAACGGGTGGGCAGGCCTGGGGCTATGGCTACACCTTC.

This clonotype has only a few counts. The chain links TRBV20-1 to TRBJ2-3; 7 bases line up with TRBD1. This CDR3 spans 14 amino acids. Looked up from germline, CDR1 is DFQATT and CDR2 is SNEGSKA (reference sequence). V was clipped by 5 bases and J by 0 bases; unmatched bases: 5. CDR3 sequence: CSAPRDSSTDTQYF. The CDR3 DNA reads as TGCAGTGCTCCTCGGGACAGCAGCACAGATACGCAGTATTTT.

This clonotype occurred a few times. This chain uses TRBV19 with TRBJ2-3; tentative D call: TRBD1 (6 bases). Germline V gives CDR1 LNHDA, CDR2 SQIVND (reference sequence). This CDR3 comprises 16 residues. Trimming pared 10 bases from V and 6 bases from J, leaving 26 bases between. CDR3 residues: CATSGDGHPSVDTQYF. The CDR3 DNA sequence: TGTGCCACCTCAGGGGACGGACACCCCTCCGTCGATACGCAGTATTTT. Full variable domain (missing parts from reference TRBV19 and TRBJ2-3): DGGITQSPKYLFRKEGQNVTLSCEQNLNHDAMYWYRQDPGQGLRLIYYSQIVNDFQKGDIAEGYSVSREKKESFPLTVTSAQKNPTAFYLCATSGDGHPSVDTQYFGPGTRLTVL.

The V call is TRBV27, the J call TRBJ2-7, with 14 bases fitting TRBD2. Germline V gene lookup returns CDR1 MNHEY and CDR2 SMNVEV (reference sequence). This CDR3 contains 14 residues. The V and J ends lost 6 bases and 4 bases, in that order; junction bases with no gene match: 2. CDR3 coding DNA: TGTGCCAGCAGCGGGACTAGCGGGAGATACGAGCAGTACTTC. The encoded protein is CASSGTSGRYEQYF.

The genes are TRBV2 and TRBJ2-5; the D call may be TRBD1 or TRBD2 (5 bases each). Germline values: CDR1 SNHLY, CDR2 FYNNEI. The CDR3 totals 13 residues. Trimming shortened V by 4 bases and J by 4 bases, and 10 bases separated the two germline ends. As DNA, the CDR3 is TGTGCCAGCAGTGTGGGGGTCGGAGAGACCCAGTACTTC. The encoded protein is CASSVGVGETQYF.

This clonotype was seen just once. This chain uses TRBV7-2 with TRBJ2-1; D perhaps matches TRBD1 (6 bases). The germline V and J ends were trimmed by 2 bases and 4 bases, with 15 bases remaining between them. The CDR3 sequence is 16 residues long. Germline CDR1 SGHTA, CDR2 FQGNSA. This CDR3 is CASSLSWPGEYNEQFF. For the CDR3, the DNA is TGTGCCAGCAGCTTAAGTTGGCCAGGGGAATACAATGAGCAGTTCTTC.

This rearrangement joins TRBV6-1 to TRBJ1-1, with a tentative D call TRBD1 (6 bases). This CDR3 is 13 amino acids long. CDR1 and CDR2 (germline): MNHNS, SASEGT. The germline V and J ends were trimmed by 4 bases and 3 bases, with 9 bases remaining between them. CDR3: CASSVGAHTEAFF. The DNA for the CDR3 is TGTGCCAGCAGTGTGGGGGCACACACTGAAGCTTTCTTT.

In its sample, this clonotype was seen a few times. The chain links TRBV6-4 to TRBJ2-3, with TRBD2 matching over 8 bases. There are 14 residues in the CDR3. Germline V CDR1 and CDR2: MRHNA, SNTAGT. V lost 10 bases, J lost 0 bases, and 6 bases stayed unmatched. The CDR3 reads CATRPSGSTDTQYF. As DNA, the CDR3 is TGTGCCACCCGACCTAGCGGGAGCACAGATACGCAGTATTTT.